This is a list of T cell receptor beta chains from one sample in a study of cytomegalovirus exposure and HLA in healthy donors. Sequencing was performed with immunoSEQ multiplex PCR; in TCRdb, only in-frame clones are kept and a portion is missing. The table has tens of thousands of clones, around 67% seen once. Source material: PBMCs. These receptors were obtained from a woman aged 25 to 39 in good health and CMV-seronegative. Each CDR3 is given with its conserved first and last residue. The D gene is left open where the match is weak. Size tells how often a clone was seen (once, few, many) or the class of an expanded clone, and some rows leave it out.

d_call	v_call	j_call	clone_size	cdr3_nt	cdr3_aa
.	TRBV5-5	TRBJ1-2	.	TGTGCCAGCAGCTTGGAATGGAGCTTTAACTATGGCTACACCTTC	CASSLEWSFNYGYTF
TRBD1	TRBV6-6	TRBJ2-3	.	TGTGCCAGCAGTCCAGGGGGTATTACAGATACGCAGTATTTT	CASSPGGITDTQYF
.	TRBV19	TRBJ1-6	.	TGTGCCAGTGGAGGGGCAGACGCACGGGCACCCCTCCACTTT	CASGGADARAPLHF
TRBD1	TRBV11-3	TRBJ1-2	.	TGTGCCAGCAGCTTAGTTGACAGGGATCTATATGGCTACACCTTC	CASSLVDRDLYGYTF
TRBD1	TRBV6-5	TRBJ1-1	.	TGTGCCAGCAGTCGCGACAGGGCCGCTGAAGCTTTCTTT	CASSRDRAAEAFF
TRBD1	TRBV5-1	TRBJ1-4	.	TGCGCCAGCAGCTTTCGTTGGACAGGGGGCCTTGAAAAACTGTTTTTT	CASSFRWTGGLEKLFF
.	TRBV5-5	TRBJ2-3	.	TGTGCCAGCAGCTTGGCATGGAGTACAGATACGCAGTATTTT	CASSLAWSTDTQYF
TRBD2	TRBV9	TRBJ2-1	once	TGTGCCAGCAGCGTTAGCGGGGGGGCCGCCTACAATGAGCAGTTCTTC	CASSVSGGAAYNEQFF
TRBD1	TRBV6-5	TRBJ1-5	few	TGTGCCAGCAGTCCTGACAGGGCTTTCAATCAGCCCCAGCATTTT	CASSPDRAFNQPQHF
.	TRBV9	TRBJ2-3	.	TGTGCCAGCAGCGTAGTGACTGTTGGAGCAGATACGCAGTATTTT	CASSVVTVGADTQYF
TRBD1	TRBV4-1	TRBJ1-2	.	TGTGCCAGCAGCCAATCATCCGGGACAGGGGAACGTGGCTACACCTTC	CASSQSSGTGERGYTF
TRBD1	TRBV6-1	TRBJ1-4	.	TGTGCCAGCAGGGGACAGGCGGAAGGGCAAAGGAAACTGTTTTTT	CASRGQAEGQRKLFF
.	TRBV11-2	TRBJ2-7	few	TGTGCCAGCAGCTTAGGTGCGTACGAGCAGTACTTC	CASSLGAYEQYF
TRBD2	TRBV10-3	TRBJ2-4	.	TGTGCCACCGGGACTAGCGGGGACAAAAACATTCAGTACTTC	CATGTSGDKNIQYF
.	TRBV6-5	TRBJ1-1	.	TGTGCCAGCAGCCGACTGAGTTGGAACACTGAAGCTTTCTTT	CASSRLSWNTEAFF
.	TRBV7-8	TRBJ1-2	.	TGTGCCAGCAGCTTAGCGAGGGATTTTGGCTACACCTTC	CASSLARDFGYTF
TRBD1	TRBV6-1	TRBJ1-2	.	TGTGCCAGCAGCAATCCCACCAGGGGGGACTATGGCTACACCTTC	CASSNPTRGDYGYTF
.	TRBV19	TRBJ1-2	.	TGTGCCAGTACCCCCCCCGATGGAGAAGGCTACACCTTC	CASTPPDGEGYTF
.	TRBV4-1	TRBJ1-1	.	TGCGCCAGCAGCCAAGGGGTGTTTGCTAGAATCATGAACACTGAAGCTTTCTTT	CASSQGVFARIMNTEAFF
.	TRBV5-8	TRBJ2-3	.	TGTGCCAGCAGGTACAGGGCAGATACGCAGTATTTT	CASRYRADTQYF
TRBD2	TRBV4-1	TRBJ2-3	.	TGCGCCAGCAGCCAATGGCCAGCGGGGGGGCCAGATACGCAGTATTTT	CASSQWPAGGPDTQYF
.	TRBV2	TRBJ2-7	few	TGTGTTTGCAAGCAGAAGGCGGCATACGAGCAGTACTTC	CVCKQKAAYEQYF
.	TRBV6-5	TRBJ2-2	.	TGTGCCAGCATACGGGACACCCTCACCGGGGAGCTGTTTTTT	CASIRDTLTGELFF
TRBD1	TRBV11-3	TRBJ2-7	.	TGTGCCAGCAGCTTATGGACAGGGAGGTACGAGCAGTACTTC	CASSLWTGRYEQYF